This T cell receptor beta chain was recovered during a study of spatial heterogeneity in lung cancer. Worth noting for this clonotype: Its antigen remains unidentified.

Stated time point: blood at routine non-recurrence follow-up after resection. Frozen PBMC, nontumor lung or tumor provided whole RNA, which was sequenced unsorted. With V trimmed by 5 bases and J by 7 bases, 8 bases remained unmatched. The CDR3 is made up of 15 amino acids. Germline V CDR1 and CDR2: SGHNT, YENEEA. Findings and limits, study-wide: At resection, ubiquitous expanded tumor TCRs appeared in blood more than at follow-up.

TCR cDNA molecules were tagged individually, and each one carried a unique molecular identifier. TCRdb reprocessed the 5' RACE reads via MiXCR and lists one record per CDR3 protein. Altogether about 120,000 distinct CDR3 sequences are present, 9% to 15% being singletons, with the ten largest covering 16%. The starting material was PBMCs, obtained at follow-up. The gene calls are TRBV11-3 and TRBJ1-6, with 7 positions matching TRBD1. The clonotype comes from a male donor with early-stage non-small cell lung cancer. The CDR3 region has the DNA TGTGCCAGCAGCAGTGGACAGGCGAAGAATTCACCCCTCCACTTT. Translated: CASSSGQAKNSPLHF.